One TCR beta chain is described in this entry. Its antigen is undetermined. The germline gives CDR1 SGHKS, CDR2 YYEKEE (reference sequence). J lost 5 bases, V lost 0 bases, and 7 bases had no gene match. This CDR3 spans 16 amino acids. 5'RACE primed from the constant segment yielded TCR alpha and TCR beta cDNA libraries bearing sample barcodes and UMIs. TCRdb fed the 5' RACE reads into MiXCR, producing one record per CDR3 protein. This sample has a few hundred thousand distinct CDR3 sequences, with 8.5% to 9.5% found just once. This record belongs to a study of T-cell memory formation after mild COVID-19. Across the study: TCR clusters were mostly donor specific.

Study-level results: Balance between CD4 and CD8 was seen in clones contracting day 15 to 85, and a CD4+ lean was seen in later expanders.

The gene calls are TRBV5-5 and TRBJ2-3; TRBD2 aligns across 9 bases. The sample taken for sequencing was PBMCs or a T cell subset sorted from them (not recorded which). This receptor was taken from a young man who had mild COVID-19 (a few samples of this study predate the infection). Cell type and time point are not known. CDR3 sequence: CASSLGAGGQLDTQYF. The CDR3 nucleotides read TGTGCCAGCAGCTTGGGAGCGGGGGGACAGTTAGATACGCAGTATTTT.